This section outlines one TCR beta chain sequence together with its context. The data originate from a study of blood T cell repertoires in COVID-19. Across the whole study: T cells, B-cell-depleted T cells, or PBMCs supplied cDNA or gDNA.

This CDR3 has 12 residues. Germline lookup yields CDR1 LNHDA and CDR2 SQIVND (reference sequence). The V end lost 4 bases, the J end lost 5 bases, and 8 bases lay between the germline ends. Those who participated ranged in age from roughly 18 to 95 years and resided in 20 to 30 US areas. Per the study methods: Estimation of nucleated cell counts relied on the amplification of reference gene primers. The table came from immunoSEQ multiplex PCR; TCRdb's copy has only in-frame clones and leaves some out. V and J calls and clone size follow that table, whereas D and trimming were derived from the DNA. The table shows 70,000 to 90,000 clones, with approximately 90% occurring only once.

The sequence was collected from a woman between 45 and 65 years old with acute COVID-19. The specimen sequenced was PBMCs or T cells enriched from blood (not recorded which). The chain couples TRBV19 to TRBJ1-2, with a weak D call TRBD1 (5 bases). CDR3 DNA: TGTGCCAGTAGTAAGACAGCGTATGGCTACACCTTC. This translates into CASSKTAYGYTF.